The 28 T cell receptor beta chains listed next were all sequenced from one sample in a study of T cells in women clearing cervical HPV infection. Produced via immunoSEQ multiplex PCR; TCRdb's table is partial and in-frame only. The sample table includes 25,000 to 35,000 clones. The sample taken for sequencing was blood buffy coat. Every receptor here comes from a woman aged 18 to 75 with a cervical HPV16 infection that either progressed to CIN3+ or cleared (not recorded which).

Concerning this clone itself: The sequence runs out 3 residues before the end of the CDR3; the remainder is reconstructed from the germline J gene. V usage is TRBV19 and J usage is TRBJ2-1; 7 bases fit TRBD2. The ends lost 6 bases at V and 1 base at J; junction bases unmatched: 3. The CDR3 sequence is 14 residues long. Germline CDR1 and CDR2: LNHDA and SQIVND (reference sequence). This CDR3 is CASSPAGSYNEQFF. The sequenced part of the CDR3 DNA is TGTGCCAGTAGCCCAGCGGGATCCTACAATGAG.

A remark on this clone: Sequencing ends 3 residues short of the CDR3 end; the germline J gene provides the rest. The chain joins TRBV18 to TRBJ1-1; D gene ambiguous. Per germline, CDR1 KGHSH and CDR2 LQKENI. The CDR3 totals 13 residues. CDR3 protein: CASSQTLDYGAFF. Incomplete CDR3 DNA: TGTGCCAGCTCACAAACTCTGGACTATGGC.

In the case of this clone: The read terminates 3 residues before the CDR3 end, so the remaining end is supplied by the germline J gene. V and J are TRBV2 and TRBJ2-3; D not resolved. The CDR3 extends over 15 amino acids. Germline V lookup: CDR1 SNHLY, CDR2 FYNNEI. CDR3 sequence: CASSVGTNEKETQYF. The covered CDR3 bases are TGTGCCAGCAGTGTTGGCACCAATGAAAAAGAGACG.

A note on this clone: The sequenced fragment ends 3 residues before the CDR3 boundary, so the rest is inferred from the germline J gene. The chain links TRBV6-1 to TRBJ2-4, with 8 positions matching TRBD1. Per the germline V gene, CDR1 is MNHNS and CDR2 is SASEGT. The CDR3 has 17 residues. The CDR3: CASSEHTYLQGVDGQYF. CDR3 DNA (partial): TGTGCCAGCAGCGAACATACATACCTACAGGGGGTAGATGGT.

As for this clone: The read comes to an end 3 residues before the CDR3 does, leaving the germline J gene to fill in the end. This chain uses TRBV28 with TRBJ1-1; weak D call: TRBD1 (5 bases). This CDR3 contains 12 residues. CDR1 is MDHEN and CDR2 is SYDVKM in the germline V gene. Trimming pared 11 bases from V and 5 bases from J, leaving 15 bases between. The CDR3 region is CAARERGTEAFF. Partial CDR3 DNA: TGTGCCGCTCGAGAAAGGGGAACTGAA. The full variable domain, rest sourced from reference TRBV28 and TRBJ1-1, is DVKVTQSSRYLVKRTGEKVFLECVQDMDHENMFWYRQDPGLGLRLIYFSYDVKMKEKGDIPEGYSVSREKKERFSLILESASTNQTSMYLCAARERGTEAFFGQGTRLTVV.

Comments on this clone: From the germline J gene comes the end of the CDR3, since the read stops 3 residues before it. The chain is built from TRBV2 and TRBJ1-2, with D uncertain. The germline CDR1 and CDR2 sequences are SNHLY and FYNNEI. The CDR3 contains 17 residues. The CDR3 sequence is CASSSLGWASGAEDYTF. The sequenced part of the CDR3 DNA is TGTGCCAGCAGCTCCCTAGGTTGGGCTAGCGGAGCAGAGGAC.

As for this clone: The read stops 3 residues short of the end of the CDR3; the missing end is completed from the germline J gene. Other nucleotide sequences in the sample specify the same CDR3. This rearrangement joins TRBV2 to TRBJ2-2; 9 bases match TRBD1. Germline V gene data show CDR1 as SNHLY and CDR2 as FYNNEI. V lost 7 bases and J lost 2; bases outside the gene matches: 2. The CDR3 is 14 residues long. The sequenced CDR3 bases are TGTGCCAGCACGGGACAGGGTAACACCGGGGAG. Protein sequence: CASTGQGNTGE. The full CDR3 sequence reads CASTGQGNTGELFF.

A note on this clone: The read stops 3 residues short of the end of the CDR3; the missing end is completed from the germline J gene. This chain uses TRBV30 with TRBJ2-4; D remains ambiguous. Germline V lookup: CDR1 GTSNPN, CDR2 SVGIG (reference sequence). This CDR3 spans 16 amino acids. The part of the CDR3 DNA that was read is TGTGCCTGGAGTGCCCCGCAGCCCTTTCTGAACTATGGT. It encodes CAWSAPQPFLNYG. The entire CDR3 protein reads CAWSAPQPFLNYGQYF.

As concerns this clone: The sequenced fragment ends 3 residues before the CDR3 boundary, so the rest is inferred from the germline J gene. The rearrangement uses TRBV20-1 and TRBJ2-7, with 7 bases that match TRBD1. The germline V gene has CDR1 DFQATT and CDR2 SNEGSKA (reference sequence). The junction had 5 bases not matched to a gene; V was cut back by 5 bases and J by 4 bases. The CDR3 loop spans 12 amino acids. CDR3 bases read: TGCAGTGCTTCCTTGGGACAGTACGAG. Translated: CSASLGQYE. The whole CDR3 is CSASLGQYEQYF.

On this clone itself: The CDR3 is cut off 3 residues early in the read; its end comes from the germline J gene. The chain couples TRBV18 to TRBJ1-2, with 9 bases lining up with TRBD1. CDR3 size: 15 residues. Germline CDR1 and CDR2: KGHSH and LQKENI. The sequenced part of the CDR3 DNA is TGTGCCAGCTCACCAGGTTCGGGACAGGGCTACGAC. Translated, it gives CASSPGSGQGYD. In full, the CDR3 is CASSPGSGQGYDYTF.

Notes on this clone: The missing CDR3 end, 3 residues past where the read stops, is filled in from the germline J gene. The chain is built from TRBV19 and TRBJ1-5; D perhaps matches TRBD1 (6 bases). Trimming pared 6 bases from V and 1 base from J, leaving 16 bases between. The germline CDR1 and CDR2 sequences are LNHDA and SQIVND (reference sequence). The CDR3 extends over 16 amino acids. CDR3 DNA, as far as it was read: TGTGCCAGTAGACCAACCAGGGGACAAAGCAATCAGCCC. Translated, it gives CASRPTRGQSNQP. The CDR3 in full is CASRPTRGQSNQPQHF.

As to this clone: The sequenced fragment ends 3 residues before the CDR3 boundary, so the rest is inferred from the germline J gene. The chain combines TRBV7-7 with TRBJ2-7, with 9 bases that match TRBD2. CDR3 length equals 18 residues. Per germline, CDR1 SSHAT and CDR2 FNYEAQ (reference sequence). The V gene end was trimmed by 1 base and the J gene end by 0 bases; junction bases not matched to a gene: 10. The CDR3 bases that were read are TGTGCCAGCAGCTTAGGGTGGTCTAGCGGGACCACCTCCTACGAG. It translates to CASSLGWSSGTTSYE. The full CDR3 is CASSLGWSSGTTSYEQYF.

Comments on this clone: The CDR3 is cut off 3 residues early in the read; its end comes from the germline J gene. The chain uses TRBV7-2 and TRBJ2-5; 9 positions match TRBD1. Per the germline V gene, CDR1 is SGHTA and CDR2 is FQGNSA. The CDR3 is 14 amino acids. V dropped 5 bases and J dropped 7; count of bases not matched to a gene: 8. The covered CDR3 bases are TGTGCCAGCAGCCCACCGGGACAGGGTCGGACC. Translation: CASSPPGQGRT. The entire CDR3 reads CASSPPGQGRTQYF.

On this clone itself: The CDR3 end is not reached by the read, which stops 3 residues before it; the germline J gene fills it in. The genes are TRBV20-1 and TRBJ1-2; maybe TRBD1 (5 bases). The CDR3 is 15 residues long. Per the germline V gene, CDR1 is DFQATT and CDR2 is SNEGSKA (reference sequence). CDR3 region: CSAREVGLGSYDYTF. The DNA read from the CDR3 is TGCAGTGCTAGAGAGGTGGGGCTAGGGTCCTACGAC.

Comments on this clone: The CDR3 end falls 3 residues outside the read, so it is completed with the germline J gene. This rearrangement joins TRBV19 to TRBJ1-2, with D perhaps TRBD1 (5 bases). Trimming took 3 bases from V and 6 from J, leaving 17 bases between them. The germline gives CDR1 LNHDA, CDR2 SQIVND (reference sequence). The CDR3 totals 15 residues. CDR3 sequence: CASSIGGLIFHGYTF. The CDR3 DNA, read in part, is TGTGCCAGTAGTATCGGGGGTCTCATATTCCATGGC.

Of note for this clone: The read falls 3 residues short of the CDR3 end, and the missing part is taken from the germline J gene. The chain carries TRBV18 and TRBJ2-1, with TRBD2 as a possible D gene (6 bases). The V and J ends lost 6 bases and 2 bases respectively, with 14 bases between them. The CDR3 runs 15 residues. The germline V gene has CDR1 KGHSH and CDR2 LQKENI. CDR3 region: CASSSSGGAYNEQFF. The CDR3 bases that were read are TGTGCCAGCTCCAGTAGCGGTGGGGCCTACAATGAG.

To note about this clone: The observed sequence ends 3 residues before the CDR3 terminus, with the missing tail filled in from the germline J gene. The chain employs TRBV7-7 and TRBJ2-2; 10 bases are a match to TRBD1. CDR3 length: 14 residues. V shed 5 bases and J 6 bases; nucleotides not matched to a gene: 3. Germline values: CDR1 SSHAT, CDR2 FNYEAQ (reference sequence). CDR3 protein: CASSSGTGAGELFF. CDR3 bases read: TGTGCCAGCAGCAGCGGGACAGGGGCCGGGGAG.

Remarks on this clone: Sequencing ends 3 residues short of the CDR3 end; the germline J gene provides the rest. The gene calls are TRBV4-1 and TRBJ2-7; D remains unclear. Trimming took 0 bases from V and 0 from J, leaving 15 bases between them. CDR3 length equals 17 residues. Germline CDR1 reads MGHRA; CDR2 reads YSYEKL. The CDR3 bases that were read are TGCGCCAGCAGCCAAGATCACCCGGGTACTCTCTCCTACGAG. Its protein is CASSQDHPGTLSYE. The full CDR3 reads CASSQDHPGTLSYEQYF.

For this clone: The read finishes 3 residues shy of the CDR3 end, and the germline J gene is used to complete it. The chain joins TRBV20-1 to TRBJ2-7; TRBD1 might be the D (5 bases). The germline V and J ends were trimmed by 6 bases and 0 bases, with 9 bases remaining between them. Germline V gene lookup returns CDR1 DFQATT and CDR2 SNEGSKA (reference sequence). The CDR3 consists of 12 residues. The CDR3 DNA, read in part, is TGCAGTGCAAATAGGGGCTCCTACGAG. Translating gives CSANRGSYE. The entire CDR3 protein reads CSANRGSYEQYF.

Concerning this clone itself: One end of the junction does not line up with germline, which may come from a read error. The read gets to within 3 residues of the CDR3 end, and the germline J gene fills in the rest. This sequence joins TRBV28 and TRBJ1-1; D gene uncertain. Germline CDR1 reads MDHEN; CDR2 reads SYDVKM. The CDR3 contains 11 residues. CDR3 DNA (partial): TGTGCCAGCAGCCGAAACACGGAA. Translated, it gives CASSRNTE. The complete CDR3 protein is CASSRNTEAFF. The whole variable domain, remainder taken from reference TRBV28 and TRBJ1-1, is DVKVTQSSRYLVKRTGEKVFLECVQDMDHENMFWYRQDPGLGLRLIYFSYDVKMKEKGDIPEGYSVSREKKERFSLILESASTNQTSMYLCASSRNTEAFFGQGTRLTVV.

A word on this clone: The read terminates 3 residues ahead of where the CDR3 ends, so the germline J gene completes it. This rearrangement joins TRBV7-9 to TRBJ1-4; D is perhaps TRBD1 (5 bases). This CDR3 has 15 amino acids. The germline CDR1 and CDR2 sequences are SEHNR and FQNEAQ (reference sequence). The ends were cut back, 5 bases at V and 7 bases at J, with 17 bases in the middle. CDR3 DNA, as far as it was read: TGTGCCAGCAGCCCCCGGACACGGGTGGGTGAAAAA. This gives the protein CASSPRTRVGEK. In full, the CDR3 reads CASSPRTRVGEKLFF.

Regarding this clone: The read terminates 3 residues before the CDR3 end, so the remaining end is supplied by the germline J gene. This rearrangement joins TRBV5-1 to TRBJ2-3, with TRBD1 matching 7 bases. The CDR3 consists of 14 residues. Per germline, CDR1 SGHRS and CDR2 YFSETQ. CDR3 sequence: CASRQGQSQETQYF. CDR3 DNA, as far as it was read: TGCGCCAGCAGACAGGGACAGTCGCAAGAGACG.

In the case of this clone: Read sequence stops 3 residues before the CDR3 end, and the germline J gene provides the missing end. V usage is TRBV10-3 and J usage is TRBJ2-7, with TRBD1 matching 7 bases. Germline lookup yields CDR1 ENHRY and CDR2 SYGVKD. With 3 bases clipped from V and 0 bases from J, the junction kept 5 bases outside the gene matches. CDR3 length equals 15 residues. Incomplete CDR3 DNA: TGTGCCATCAGTGACATGGACAGGACCTCCTACGAG. The encoded protein is CAISDMDRTSYE. The full CDR3 protein is CAISDMDRTSYEQYF.

Regarding this clone: The read terminates 3 residues ahead of where the CDR3 ends, so the germline J gene completes it. V is TRBV7-2 and J is TRBJ2-2; maybe TRBD2 (6 bases). Germline assignment: CDR1 SGHTA and CDR2 FQGNSA. This CDR3 is built from 15 residues. The CDR3: CASSLVSGGDEKLFF. The CDR3 bases that were read are TGTGCCAGCAGCTTAGTATCCGGGGGTGATGAAAAG.

As concerns this clone: The missing CDR3 end, 3 residues past where the read stops, is filled in from the germline J gene. The gene calls are TRBV19 and TRBJ1-4, with 8 bases matching TRBD1. Germline CDR1 LNHDA, CDR2 SQIVND (reference sequence). The length of the CDR3 is 15 residues. CDR3 loop: CASSIQGADNSPLFF. CDR3 bases read: TGTGCCAGTAGTATACAGGGGGCAGATAATTCACCA. Combining the CDR3 with reference TRBV19 and TRBJ1-4 gives the whole variable domain DGGITQSPKYLFRKEGQNVTLSCEQNLNHDAMYWYRQDPGQGLRLIYYSQIVNDFQKGDIAEGYSVSREKKESFPLTVTSAQKNPTAFYLCASSIQGADNSPLFFGSGTQLSVL.

Turning to this clone: Read coverage stops 3 residues before the CDR3 terminus; the germline J gene supplies the remainder. The V gene is TRBV7-3, the J gene TRBJ1-1; D is undetermined. V was cut by 2 bases and J by 1 base, with 5 bases left in between. This CDR3 region has 13 residues. The germline gives CDR1 SGHTA, CDR2 FQGTGA. CDR3 protein: CASSLQKNTEAFF. The CDR3 bases that were read are TGTGCCAGCAGCTTACAAAAGAACACTGAA.

Notes on this clone: The CDR3 is cut off 3 residues early in the read; its end comes from the germline J gene. The V and J genes are TRBV30 and TRBJ2-3, with 8 positions matching TRBD2. Trimming removed 0 bases from V and 4 bases from J; junction bases left unmatched: 12. This CDR3 is built from 17 residues. Per germline, CDR1 GTSNPN and CDR2 SVGIG (reference sequence). The CDR3 spells CAWSVGASGSSADTQYF. Partial CDR3 DNA: TGTGCCTGGAGTGTAGGGGCGAGCGGGAGTTCGGCAGATACG.

As to this clone: With the read ending 3 residues before the CDR3 end, the germline J gene is used to fill in that end. V gene TRBV30 combines with J gene TRBJ2-4; 11 bases fit TRBD2. The CDR3 sequence is 15 residues long. Germline V gene data show CDR1 as GTSNPN and CDR2 as SVGIG (reference sequence). The CDR3 is CAWSSWGLAGGDQYF. Partial CDR3 DNA: TGTGCCTGGAGTTCCTGGGGGCTAGCGGGAGGCGAT.